The 26 T cell receptor beta chains reported below all come from one sample, sequenced in a study of cytomegalovirus exposure and HLA in healthy donors. Generated by immunoSEQ multiplex PCR, the TCRdb table keeps only in-frame clones and is missing some. The sample lists roughly 350,000 clones; about nine tenths were seen once. Sequences were obtained from PBMCs. The source is a woman aged 18-29 years in good health and CMV-seronegative.

The gene calls are TRBV6-1 and TRBJ2-5, with 10 bases that match TRBD2. CDR1 and CDR2 from the germline V gene are MNHNS and SASEGT. J lost 1 base, V lost 6 bases, and 2 bases had no gene match. The CDR3 length is 14 residues. For the CDR3, the DNA is TGTGCCAGCAGCTGGACTAGCGGCCAAGAGACCCAGTACTTC. Protein product: CASSWTSGQETQYF.

V and J are TRBV18 and TRBJ2-3, with a possible D match to TRBD2 (6 bases). The ends were cut back, 3 bases at V and 4 bases at J, with 8 bases in the middle. CDR3 length equals 13 residues. CDR1 is KGHSH, CDR2 LQKENI, per germline. CDR3 amino acids: CASSPGEADTQYF. The CDR3 coding sequence is TGTGCCAGCTCACCCGGGGAGGCAGATACGCAGTATTTT.

The genes are TRBV7-3 and TRBJ2-1; D gene unclear. Germline CDR1 SGHTA, CDR2 FQGTGA. The CDR3 length is 14 residues. V lost 4 bases and J lost 7, with 14 bases in between. Here the CDR3 DNA reads TGTGCCAGCAGCTCGCCGGGTTCCCGGAATGAGCAGTTCTTC. Translation: CASSSPGSRNEQFF.

This clone was seen a single time. This rearrangement joins TRBV14 to TRBJ1-1, with D maybe TRBD1 (5 bases). The germline CDR1 and CDR2 sequences are SGHDN and FVKESK. This CDR3 is built from 16 residues. Trimming pared 4 bases from V and 2 bases from J, leaving 17 bases between. CDR3 coding DNA: TGTGCCAGCAGCCTAAAACGGGTGGGACTTAACACTGAAGCTTTCTTT. Protein sequence: CASSLKRVGLNTEAFF.

The chain couples TRBV7-2 to TRBJ2-1, with D tentatively TRBD2 (6 bases). The CDR3 covers 16 residues. Germline CDR1 is SGHTA and CDR2 is FQGNSA. V lost 2 bases to trimming and J lost 2 bases, with 13 bases between them. In DNA, the CDR3 is TGTGCCAGCAGCTTATGGGACGGGAGCCCCTACAATGAGCAGTTCTTC. The encoded protein is CASSLWDGSPYNEQFF. Looking up the rest from reference TRBV7-2 and TRBJ2-1 gives the full variable domain: GAGVSQSPSNKVTEKGKDVELRCDPISGHTALYWYRQSLGQGLEFLIYFQGNSAPDKSGLPSDRFSAERTGGSVSTLTIQRTQQEDSAVYLCASSLWDGSPYNEQFFGPGTRLTVL.

V is TRBV10-3 and J is TRBJ1-1; D call uncertain. V lost 4 bases to trimming and J lost 1 base, with 10 bases between them. The CDR3 covers 14 residues. CDR1 and CDR2 (germline): ENHRY, SYGVKD. In DNA, the CDR3 is TGTGCCATCAGTGGGGCCGACGGGAACACTGAAGCTTTCTTT. It translates to CAISGADGNTEAFF.

As to this clone: An end of the junction does not agree with germline; a read error may underlie this. This chain connects TRBV10-3 to TRBJ2-2; TRBD2 matches 8 bases. The germline CDR1 and CDR2 sequences are ENHRY and SYGVKD. The CDR3 is 14 residues long. The CDR3: CAINEREMTGELFF. Written as DNA, the CDR3 is TGTGCCATCAATGAGCGGGAGATGACCGGGGAGCTGTTTTTT.

The DNA of the CDR3 is TGTGCCAGCAGCACGGACAGGGTAGCTTTCTTT. It specifies CASSTDRVAFF. This rearrangement joins TRBV7-9 to TRBJ1-1, with 8 bases aligning to TRBD1. This CDR3 is built from 11 residues. The trim removed 5 bases at V and 10 bases at J, leaving 3 bases unmatched. Germline V lookup: CDR1 SEHNR, CDR2 FQNEAQ (reference sequence).

The CDR3 loop reads CASSESLNGNIQYF. The CDR3, as DNA: TGTGCCAGCAGTGAATCGTTGAACGGGAACATTCAGTACTTC. The chain is built from TRBV25-1 and TRBJ2-4; D unclear. Germline V lookup: CDR1 MGHDK, CDR2 SYGVNS. Trimming removed 1 base from V and 7 bases from J, with 11 bases in between. The CDR3 consists of 14 residues.

The CDR3 bases are TGTGCCAGCAGCCAGGGGACCGCTAGCGGGAGTAGAGAGACCCAGTACTTC. Translation gives CASSQGTASGSRETQYF. The chain couples TRBV7-8 to TRBJ2-5; the match to TRBD2 covers 10 bases. The V gene end was trimmed by 5 bases and the J gene end by 4 bases; junction bases not matched to a gene: 13. This CDR3 region has 17 residues. Germline assignment: CDR1 SGHVS and CDR2 FQNEAQ. Variable domain in full (rest from reference TRBV7-8 and TRBJ2-5): GAGVSQSPRYKVAKRGQDVALRCDPISGHVSLFWYQQALGQGPEFLTYFQNEAQLDKSGLPSDRFFAERPEGSVSTLKIQRTQQEDSAVYLCASSQGTASGSRETQYFGPGTRLLVL.

The V call is TRBV4-1, the J call TRBJ2-7; TRBD1 matches at 8 bases. The CDR3 totals 15 residues. Germline assignment: CDR1 MGHRA and CDR2 YSYEKL. Trimming at V came to 5 bases and at J to 7 bases, leaving 13 bases not matched to a gene. In DNA, the CDR3 is TGCGCCAGCAGCAAGACAGGGGACCCTACGGGAGAGCAGTACTTC. It yields the protein CASSKTGDPTGEQYF.

This clone turned up a few times. This chain connects TRBV5-1 to TRBJ2-7; 8 bases align to TRBD1. The V segment lost 0 bases and the J segment 4 bases; nucleotides outside the gene matches: 3. This CDR3 comprises 14 residues. The V gene's germline CDR1 is SGHRS and CDR2 YFSETQ. The CDR3 sequence: CASSLGGTGYEQYF. CDR3 nucleotide sequence: TGCGCCAGCAGCTTGGGTGGGACAGGATACGAGCAGTACTTC.

This sequence joins TRBV2 and TRBJ2-5, with 8 bases that match TRBD2. With 7 bases clipped from V and 4 bases from J, the junction kept 8 bases outside the gene matches. The CDR3 length is 14 residues. From germline, CDR1 is SNHLY and CDR2 FYNNEI. This CDR3 is CASKVERERETQYF. Here the CDR3 DNA reads TGTGCCAGCAAAGTAGAGCGGGAGCGAGAGACCCAGTACTTC.

The chain couples TRBV18 to TRBJ2-7, with 10 positions matching TRBD2. Germline-derived CDR1 and CDR2 are KGHSH and LQKENI. This CDR3 region has 16 residues. V lost 2 bases, J lost 4 bases, and 8 bases stayed unmatched. The CDR3 sequence is CASSPASLAGVYEQYF. Written as DNA, the CDR3 is TGTGCCAGCTCACCAGCGAGCCTAGCGGGAGTTTACGAGCAGTACTTC.

V is TRBV2 and J is TRBJ2-1; D is perhaps TRBD1 (5 bases). CDR3 length: 14 amino acids. Trimming took 1 base from V and 7 from J, leaving 11 bases between them. CDR1 is SNHLY, CDR2 FYNNEI, per germline. CDR3 coding DNA: TGTGCCAGCAGTGAAGGGTGGGGCGGAAATGAGCAGTTCTTC. This translates into CASSEGWGGNEQFF.

The chain links TRBV6-6 to TRBJ1-5; 8 bases map to TRBD1. CDR1 is MNHNY, CDR2 SVGAGI, per germline (reference sequence). Trimming took 6 bases from V and 2 from J; bases not matched to a gene: 6. The length of the CDR3 is 15 residues. CDR3 loop: CASRGTGQGNQPQHF. The CDR3 bases are TGTGCCAGCAGGGGGACAGGACAAGGCAATCAGCCCCAGCATTTT.

The rearrangement uses TRBV5-1 and TRBJ2-7; 10 bases fit TRBD2. The CDR3 length is 15 residues. The germline V gene has CDR1 SGHRS and CDR2 YFSETQ. J gave up 2 bases and V 6 bases, and 8 bases lay outside the gene matches. Here the CDR3 reads CASNGRLAGAYEQYF. CDR3 nucleotide sequence: TGCGCCAGCAACGGACGTCTAGCGGGAGCCTACGAGCAGTACTTC.

The rearrangement uses TRBV7-2 and TRBJ2-7, with a tentative D call TRBD1 (5 bases). The V end lost 5 bases, the J end lost 3 bases, and 20 bases lay between the germline ends. In germline, CDR1 is SGHTA, CDR2 FQGNSA. The CDR3 is 16 residues long. The CDR3 bases are TGTGCCAGCAGCCAACATGGGGCCGGTCCCTTCTACGAGCAGTACTTC. Its translation: CASSQHGAGPFYEQYF.

On this clone itself: The same CDR3 also results from other DNA sequences found in this sample. This rearrangement joins TRBV18 to TRBJ1-1; possibly TRBD1 for D (5 bases). The CDR3 length is 13 residues. With 3 bases removed from V and 5 bases from J, the gap between germline ends came to 10 bases. Germline V lookup: CDR1 KGHSH, CDR2 LQKENI. CDR3 sequence: CASSPQGNTEAFF. CDR3 DNA sequence: TGTGCCAGCTCACCCCAGGGTAATACTGAAGCTTTCTTT.

The chain carries TRBV30 and TRBJ1-2; 9 bases line up with TRBD1. Germline lookup yields CDR1 GTSNPN and CDR2 SVGIG (reference sequence). The junction had 8 bases not matched to a gene; V was cut back by 4 bases and J by 14 bases. This CDR3 contains 11 residues. The DNA for the CDR3 is TGTGCCTGGAACAGGGGGCCCCAGTTGACCTTC. It translates to CAWNRGPQLTF.

The rearrangement joins TRBV6-5 to TRBJ2-7; D perhaps matches TRBD2 (6 bases). The CDR3 consists of 13 residues. The germline V gene encodes CDR1 MNHEY and CDR2 SVGAGI. The ends were cut back, 2 bases at V and 5 bases at J, with 10 bases in the middle. CDR3: CASSYPAGNEQYF. The DNA of the CDR3 is TGTGCCAGCAGTTACCCAGCGGGTAACGAGCAGTACTTC.

This chain uses TRBV28 with TRBJ1-2, with D unresolved. Trimming removed 7 bases from V and 1 base from J, with 10 bases in between. The germline V gene encodes CDR1 MDHEN and CDR2 SYDVKM. The CDR3 is 13 residues long. Here the CDR3 DNA reads TGTGCCAGCAACCCAAGACATAACTATGGCTACACCTTC. Protein: CASNPRHNYGYTF.

In this sample, this clone turned up a few times. The V gene is TRBV28, the J gene TRBJ1-5, with TRBD1 as a possible D gene (6 bases). V was trimmed by 6 bases and J by 3 bases, leaving 27 bases between them. The germline CDR1 and CDR2 sequences are MDHEN and SYDVKM. CDR3 length: 19 residues. DNA for the CDR3: TGTGCCAGCAGGCCCCGGCCCCAGTTGACAGGTCCTTTCAATCAGCCCCAGCATTTT. Protein: CASRPRPQLTGPFNQPQHF.

The V call is TRBV6-5, the J call TRBJ1-1; D ambiguous. This CDR3 is 15 amino acids long. Germline loops: CDR1 MNHEY, CDR2 SVGAGI. V lost 4 bases and J lost 5, with 17 bases in between. CDR3 coding DNA: TGTGCCAGCAGTTCGGGCCGGCTACCGGGGACTGAAGCTTTCTTT. This translates into CASSSGRLPGTEAFF.

This clone was seen just once. J is TRBJ2-3 and V is TRBV11-2, with D perhaps TRBD1 (6 bases). V lost 5 bases to trimming and J lost 5 bases, with 23 bases between them. This CDR3 region has 17 residues. Germline-derived CDR1 and CDR2 are SGHAT and FQNNGV. The CDR3 bases are TGTGCCAGCAGCCTATTCAGAGGGGGAGCAACGGGAGATACGCAGTATTTT. This translates into CASSLFRGGATGDTQYF.

In its sample, this clone was seen a few times. The sample contains more than one DNA sequence encoding this CDR3. The chain links TRBV9 to TRBJ2-7; 11 bases match TRBD2. The CDR3 covers 15 residues. Per the germline V gene, CDR1 is SGDLS and CDR2 is YYNGEE. With 5 bases clipped from V and 3 bases from J, the junction kept 7 bases outside the gene matches. As DNA, the CDR3 is TGTGCCAGCAGTCCCACTAGCGGGAGTGTCTACGAGCAGTACTTC. It yields the protein CASSPTSGSVYEQYF.